These 23 T cell receptor beta chains were all obtained from the same sample, sequenced in a study of blood T cell repertoires in COVID-19. Method: immunoSEQ multiplex PCR; TCRdb's copy keeps in-frame clones and lacks some. Seen here are 250,000 to 300,000 clones, about 89% observed once, and the top ten hold more than 1.3%. The sequencing input was peripheral blood. The receptors derive from a middle-aged woman who had recovered from COVID-19.

The V call is TRBV27, the J call TRBJ1-2; unclear D gene. This CDR3 is built from 15 residues. The V gene lost 2 bases and the J gene lost 6 bases, with 16 bases spanning the gap. Looked up from germline, CDR1 is MNHEY and CDR2 is SMNVEV (reference sequence). CDR3 nucleotides: TGTGCCAGCAGTTTAAGTCCAGGAATCGATCATGGCTACACCTTC. It encodes CASSLSPGIDHGYTF.

This clone was seen just once. The V and J genes are TRBV5-1 and TRBJ2-7, with D perhaps TRBD1 (6 bases). Germline assignment: CDR1 SGHRS and CDR2 YFSETQ. This CDR3 has 14 residues. Trimming stripped 0 bases from V and 6 bases from J, with 13 bases between. CDR3 DNA sequence: TGCGCCAGCAGCTTGGTGGGCAGGGGCCCCGAGCAGTACTTC. The encoded protein is CASSLVGRGPEQYF.

This chain connects TRBV10-3 to TRBJ2-5, with a possible D match to TRBD2 (5 bases). V shed 9 bases and J shed 4 bases, with 15 bases lying between them. The CDR3 contains 13 residues. CDR1 and CDR2 (germline): ENHRY, SYGVKD. The CDR3 DNA is TGTGCCATGGCGGGTTCAATCCGAGAGACCCAGTACTTC. Residues: CAMAGSIRETQYF.

This clone was detected a few times. The V and J genes are TRBV2 and TRBJ2-7; 10 bases map to TRBD1. Germline CDR1 is SNHLY and CDR2 is FYNNEI. The V segment lost 6 bases and the J segment 5 bases; nucleotides outside the gene matches: 10. The CDR3 runs to 15 residues. The CDR3 DNA sequence: TGTGCCAGCAGCCGACAGGGGGCGGTTTCGGACGAGCAGTACTTC. Its translation is CASSRQGAVSDEQYF. Full variable domain (rest looked up from reference TRBV2 and TRBJ2-7): EPEVTQTPSHQVTQMGQEVILRCVPISNHLYFYWYRQILGQKVEFLVSFYNNEISEKSEIFDDQFSVERPDGSNFTLKIRSTKLEDSAMYFCASSRQGAVSDEQYFGPGTRLTVT.

Only one count was recorded for this clone. The rearrangement links TRBV3-1 (or the pseudogene TRBV3-2) to TRBJ2-2; D is possibly TRBD2 (5 bases). This CDR3 has 14 residues. CDR1 is LGHDT and CDR2 is YNNKEL in the germline V gene (reference sequence). V lost 4 bases and J 7 bases, leaving 13 bases between the germline ends. CDR3 protein: CASSRLAGGGELFF. The CDR3 nucleotides are TGTGCCAGCAGCCGGCTAGCCGGCGGCGGGGAGCTGTTTTTT.

The chain carries TRBV2 and TRBJ2-5; 8 bases are shared with TRBD1. Germline loops: CDR1 SNHLY, CDR2 FYNNEI. Trimming removed 7 bases from V and 4 bases from J; junction bases left unmatched: 11. The CDR3 runs to 15 residues. The CDR3 reads CASKRETGEAETQYF. The CDR3 DNA reads as TGTGCCAGCAAAAGAGAGACAGGGGAGGCAGAGACCCAGTACTTC.

With respect to this clone: Since a much larger clone is just one base distant, this may be a read error. Other DNA sequences in the sample encode the same CDR3. This chain links TRBV20-1 with TRBJ1-2; the D is unclear. V lost 5 bases, J lost 2 bases, and 3 bases lay in between. The CDR3 loop spans 10 amino acids. Germline V lookup: CDR1 DFQATT, CDR2 SNEGSKA (reference sequence). In nucleotides, the CDR3 is TGCAGTGCTGCGAACTATGGCTACACCTTC. This sequence encodes CSAANYGYTF.

The rearrangement links TRBV4-3 to TRBJ1-6; 7 bases fit TRBD1. The CDR3 contains 16 residues. Germline V gene data show CDR1 as LGHNA and CDR2 as YSLEER. V gave up 1 base and J gave up 3 bases; unmatched junction bases: 3. CDR3 protein: CASSQGHRGYNSPLHF. The CDR3 DNA is TGCGCCAGCAGCCAAGGGCACAGGGGCTATAATTCACCCCTCCACTTT.

The V gene is TRBV5-6, the J gene TRBJ1-2; D gene uncertain. The germline gives CDR1 SGHDT, CDR2 YYEEEE. The CDR3 totals 13 residues. V gave up 0 bases and J gave up 2 bases, with 5 bases separating them. CDR3: CASSLGQNYGYTF. CDR3 in DNA: TGTGCCAGCAGCTTGGGGCAGAACTATGGCTACACCTTC.

This clone was seen a handful of times. This chain uses TRBV20-1 with TRBJ1-1; 8 positions agree with TRBD1. The CDR3 loop spans 18 amino acids. J was trimmed by 1 base and V by 3 bases; bases with no gene match: 16. Germline V gives CDR1 DFQATT, CDR2 SNEGSKA (reference sequence). The CDR3: CSASRYHRGSYRNTEAFF. CDR3 DNA: TGCAGTGCTAGTCGGTATCACAGGGGGTCGTATCGGAACACTGAAGCTTTCTTT.

The J gene is TRBJ1-2, the V gene TRBV7-8; D may be TRBD1 (6 bases). The CDR3 is 14 amino acids. V was trimmed by 5 bases and J by 3 bases, leaving 13 bases between them. Germline V lookup: CDR1 SGHVS, CDR2 FQNEAQ. CDR3 coding DNA: TGTGCCAGCAGCGGAGGACAGCAACACTATGGCTACACCTTC. Amino acid sequence: CASSGGQQHYGYTF.

The chain employs TRBV4-1 and TRBJ1-1; a weak D match, TRBD1 (5 bases). CDR1 is MGHRA, CDR2 YSYEKL, per germline. This CDR3 region has 15 residues. Trimming cost V 4 bases and J 0 bases, with 12 bases left between them. Here the CDR3 DNA reads TGCGCCAGCAGCCCACGACAGCTTCTGAACACTGAAGCTTTCTTT. This gives the protein CASSPRQLLNTEAFF.

The rearrangement uses TRBV6-2 or TRBV6-3 and TRBJ1-1, with TRBD1 identical over 9 bases. This CDR3 has 13 residues. With V trimmed by 5 bases and J by 3 bases, 1 base remained unmatched. Germline CDR1 is MNHEY and CDR2 is SVGEGT. The CDR3 sequence is CASSTGGYTEAFF. The CDR3 nucleotides are TGTGCCAGCAGTACAGGGGGCTACACTGAAGCTTTCTTT.

The rearrangement uses TRBV3-1 (or the pseudogene TRBV3-2) and TRBJ2-2; D gene unclear. This CDR3 has 13 residues. CDR1 is LGHDT, CDR2 YNNKEL, per germline (reference sequence). V was clipped by 3 bases and J by 2 bases, with 4 bases between them. CDR3 residues: CASSQTNTGELFF. The CDR3 DNA reads TGTGCCAGCAGCCAGACTAACACCGGGGAGCTGTTTTTT.

The genes are TRBV7-6 and TRBJ2-7; 8 nucleotides match TRBD2. With V trimmed by 5 bases and J by 3 bases, 9 bases remained unmatched. The CDR3 sequence is 15 residues long. Germline CDR1 SGHVS, CDR2 FNYEAQ. Here the CDR3 DNA reads TGTGCCAGCAGCCCAGCCGGGCGGGGGGTCTACGAGCAGTACTTC. It encodes CASSPAGRGVYEQYF.

V and J are TRBV11-2 and TRBJ2-5; D might be TRBD1 (6 bases). Germline loops: CDR1 SGHAT, CDR2 FQNNGV. The V and J ends lost 5 bases and 3 bases respectively, with 13 bases between them. CDR3 length equals 14 residues. The CDR3 region has the DNA TGTGCCAGCAGCATTACAGGGCCGAAAGAGACCCAGTACTTC. Protein sequence: CASSITGPKETQYF. The whole variable domain, filled in from reference TRBV11-2 and TRBJ2-5, reads EAGVAQSPRYKIIEKRQSVAFWCNPISGHATLYWYQQILGQGPKLLIQFQNNGVVDDSQLPKDRFSAERLKGVDSTLKIQPAKLEDSAVYLCASSITGPKETQYFGPGTRLLVL.

This clone was seen a single time. This chain joins TRBV30 and TRBJ2-3, with D possibly matching TRBD2 (6 bases). Between the trimmed V and J ends, which lost 2 bases and 4 bases, there was a span of 13 bases. The germline gives CDR1 GTSNPN, CDR2 SVGIG (reference sequence). The CDR3 consists of 14 residues. The CDR3 loop reads CAWSSGTGADTQYF. In DNA form, the CDR3 reads TGTGCCTGGAGTTCCGGGACGGGAGCAGATACGCAGTATTTT.

This sequence joins TRBV10-3 and TRBJ2-5; TRBD2 matches at 16 bases. CDR1 is ENHRY and CDR2 is SYGVKD in the germline V gene. Trimming at V came to 6 bases and at J to 5 bases, leaving 9 bases not matched to a gene. CDR3 length: 17 residues. The DNA for the CDR3 is TGTGCCATCAGCCCCGGGACTAGCGGGGGGGCGGCGGAGACCCAGTACTTC. Protein: CAISPGTSGGAAETQYF.

The V and J genes are TRBV9 and TRBJ1-1; 9 bases line up with TRBD1. Germline V gene lookup returns CDR1 SGDLS and CDR2 YYNGEE. Germline trimming cut 0 bases from V and 1 base from J; bases unmatched to any gene: 4. The CDR3 is 16 amino acids. The DNA of the CDR3 is TGTGCCAGCAGCGTAGGGGGACAGGGTCGGAACACTGAAGCTTTCTTT. It specifies CASSVGGQGRNTEAFF.

The chain employs TRBV9 and TRBJ2-5, with 8 bases aligning to TRBD2. This CDR3 is built from 14 residues. The germline CDR1 and CDR2 sequences are SGDLS and YYNGEE. The J segment lost 1 base and the V segment lost 3 bases, leaving 2 bases of the junction unmatched. CDR3 bases: TGTGCCAGCAGCGCGCGGGGGGCCCAAGAGACCCAGTACTTC. This sequence encodes CASSARGAQETQYF.

This clone was detected only once. The chain combines TRBV4-1 with TRBJ2-1, with 12 positions matching TRBD2. V gave up 2 bases and J gave up 8 bases; unmatched junction bases: 10. Per germline, CDR1 MGHRA and CDR2 YSYEKL. The CDR3 is made up of 17 amino acids. For the CDR3, the DNA is TGCGCCAGCAGCCAAAGGCTAGCGGGGGGGCGGGTCCATGAGCAGTTCTTC. Translating it yields CASSQRLAGGRVHEQFF.

The chain uses TRBV21-1 and TRBJ2-1; the table assigns TRBD1, which was not confirmed against the DNA. TRBV21-1 is marked as a pseudogene. The CDR3 totals 17 residues. CDR3 region: CASSKGDRAISYNEQFF. As DNA, the CDR3 is TGTGCCAGCAGCAAAGGGGACAGGGCCATCTCCTACAATGAGCAGTTCTTC.

This chain links TRBV6-5 with TRBJ1-4, with TRBD1 matching 9 bases. Germline values: CDR1 MNHEY, CDR2 SVGAGI. The CDR3 is 15 residues long. Losses at the gene ends were 6 bases for V and 6 bases for J; bases not matched to a gene: 8. The CDR3: CASRNRGRSDEKLFF. The DNA of the CDR3 is TGTGCCAGCAGAAACAGGGGGCGCAGCGATGAAAAACTGTTTTTT.